This entry lists 14 T cell receptor beta chains sequenced from one sample in a study of somatic mutations in cytotoxic T cells in rheumatoid arthritis. Repertoires were generated with immunoSEQ multiplex PCR, while TCRdb's copy carries only in-frame clones and drops some. This sample has about 9,700 clones; approximately 85% occur once, and the top ten carry 19%. The sample was CD8+ T cells sorted from blood. These receptor sequences come from a woman in her forties or fifties in good health.

This clone has a handful of counts. The chain combines TRBV30 with TRBJ1-1; D may be TRBD1 (6 bases). The V end lost 0 bases, the J end lost 4 bases, and 9 bases lay between the germline ends. CDR1 is GTSNPN, CDR2 SVGIG, per germline (reference sequence). CDR3 length: 13 amino acids. The CDR3 is CAWSVLGGTEAFF. The CDR3 region has the DNA TGTGCCTGGAGTGTACTAGGGGGCACTGAAGCTTTCTTT.

V gene TRBV27 combines with J gene TRBJ1-2; 8 nucleotides agree with TRBD1. The CDR3 runs to 14 residues. Looked up from germline, CDR1 is MNHEY and CDR2 is SMNVEV (reference sequence). The ends lost 5 bases at V and 8 bases at J; junction bases unmatched: 10. The CDR3 here is CASSPRTGWGGYTF. In DNA, the CDR3 is TGTGCCAGCAGTCCCCGGACAGGGTGGGGGGGCTACACCTTC.

This chain joins TRBV15 and TRBJ2-7, with D perhaps TRBD1 (5 bases). Germline V gene data show CDR1 as LNHNV and CDR2 as YYDKDF (reference sequence). The CDR3 is 15 amino acids. V was pared by 1 base and J by 0 bases, with 10 bases between. DNA for the CDR3: TGTGCCACCAGCAGAGGGGGCGCTACCTCCTACGAGCAGTACTTC. It yields the protein CATSRGGATSYEQYF. Complete variable domain (other parts from reference TRBV15 and TRBJ2-7): DAMVIQNPRYQVTQFGKPVTLSCSQTLNHNVMYWYQQKSSQAPKLLFHYYDKDFNNEADTPDNFQSRRPNTSFCFLDIRSPGLGDTAMYLCATSRGGATSYEQYFGPGTRLTVT.

The rearrangement links TRBV7-6 to TRBJ2-5; 7 bases line up with TRBD1. V was clipped by 4 bases and J by 4 bases; unmatched bases: 9. The CDR3 consists of 15 residues. In germline, CDR1 is SGHVS, CDR2 FNYEAQ. The CDR3 DNA follows: TGTGCCAGCAGCTCGACAGGGCCTCCTGGAGAGACCCAGTACTTC. Its protein is CASSSTGPPGETQYF.

The gene calls are TRBV5-8 and TRBJ2-2; 9 bases agree with TRBD1. The CDR3 loop spans 14 amino acids. CDR1 SGHTS and CDR2 YDEGEE come from the germline V gene. The V gene end was trimmed by 3 bases and the J gene end by 7 bases; junction bases not matched to a gene: 4. This CDR3 reads CASSWTGAGGELFF. The DNA of the CDR3 is TGTGCCAGCAGCTGGACAGGGGCAGGCGGGGAGCTGTTTTTT.

This sequence joins TRBV27 and TRBJ1-1, with 9 bases aligning to TRBD1. Germline V gene data show CDR1 as MNHEY and CDR2 as SMNVEV (reference sequence). After removal of 3 bases from V and 6 bases from J, the junction contained 2 bases not matched to a gene. The CDR3 runs 13 residues. Written as DNA, the CDR3 is TGTGCCAGCAGTTTTACAGGGGGCTCTGAAGCTTTCTTT. Translating it yields CASSFTGGSEAFF.

The rearrangement uses TRBV11-2 and TRBJ1-3, with unresolved D. The CDR3 extends over 16 amino acids. Trimming removed 5 bases at V and 1 base at J, with 15 bases between. Germline V gene data show CDR1 as SGHAT and CDR2 as FQNNGV. DNA of the CDR3: TGTGCCAGCAGCCTCCCGGCGGCGGGATCTGGAAACACCATATATTTT. Translation gives CASSLPAAGSGNTIYF.

This chain uses TRBV7-6 with TRBJ2-7; 11 bases agree with TRBD1. The junction had 4 bases not matched to a gene; V was cut back by 4 bases and J by 5 bases. The germline gives CDR1 SGHVS, CDR2 FNYEAQ. The length of the CDR3 is 14 residues. DNA of the CDR3: TGTGCCAGCAGCTCGGGACAGGGGGAAAACGAGCAGTACTTC. It is translated as CASSSGQGENEQYF.

The V and J genes are TRBV7-3 and TRBJ2-2; D uncertain. The CDR3 length is 13 residues. V was shortened by 4 bases and J by 8 bases, with 11 bases between the two germline ends. Germline V lookup: CDR1 SGHTA, CDR2 FQGTGA. CDR3 residues: CASSSGIAGELFF. The CDR3 DNA follows: TGTGCCAGCAGCTCCGGAATAGCAGGGGAGCTGTTTTTT.

J is TRBJ2-3 and V is TRBV7-8, with a weak D call TRBD2 (5 bases). V was shortened by 5 bases and J by 1 base, with 10 bases between the two germline ends. Germline V CDR1 and CDR2: SGHVS, FQNEAQ. This CDR3 is built from 14 residues. The CDR3 DNA reads as TGTGCCAGCAGCGCCCTACTAGGCACAGATACGCAGTATTTT. Translated, it gives CASSALLGTDTQYF.

This sequence joins TRBV15 and TRBJ1-3; no clear D gene. The CDR3 spans 15 residues. Germline V CDR1 and CDR2: LNHNV, YYDKDF (reference sequence). With 0 bases removed from V and 3 bases from J, the gap between germline ends came to 9 bases. CDR3 sequence (DNA): TGTGCCACCAGCAGAGATCCGGGTAATGGAAACACCATATATTTT. It encodes CATSRDPGNGNTIYF.

The V call is TRBV19, the J call TRBJ2-5; D is unresolved. V was shortened by 0 bases and J by 3 bases, with 5 bases between the two germline ends. Germline V gives CDR1 LNHDA, CDR2 SQIVND (reference sequence). This CDR3 comprises 13 residues. The CDR3 bases are TGTGCCAGTAGTATAGATACGGAAGAGACCCAGTACTTC. This encodes CASSIDTEETQYF.

The chain is built from TRBV27 and TRBJ1-5; D remains ambiguous. Germline CDR1 and CDR2: MNHEY and SMNVEV (reference sequence). Trimming pared 5 bases from V and 4 bases from J, leaving 6 bases between. The CDR3 runs 12 residues. Here the CDR3 reads CASSTPNQPQHF. DNA of the CDR3: TGTGCCAGCAGTACTCCTAATCAGCCCCAGCATTTT.

The rearrangement joins TRBV5-5 to TRBJ1-3, with 7 bases that match TRBD1. Trimming took 3 bases from V and 0 from J; bases not matched to a gene: 3. CDR3 length: 15 amino acids. CDR1 and CDR2 from the germline V gene are SGHKS and YYEKEE (reference sequence). CDR3 protein: CASSWTGNSGNTIYF. DNA for the CDR3: TGTGCCAGCAGCTGGACAGGAAACTCTGGAAACACCATATATTTT.